This T cell receptor (beta chain) was identified in a study of technical replicates of blood from a few donors. After removal of 4 bases from V and 5 bases from J, the junction contained 13 bases not matched to a gene. Germline CDR1 reads SEHNR; CDR2 reads FQNEAQ (reference sequence). The CDR3 is 17 residues long. The protocol was immunoSEQ multiplex PCR, while the TCRdb copy is restricted to in-frame clones and leaves out a portion. Among tens of thousands of clones, roughly 94% were seen once, and the ten largest hold 0.38%. The chain uses TRBV7-9 and TRBJ1-1; 10 positions agree with TRBD1. Sequencing used T cells isolated from PBMCs. This receptor was identified in a human donor in good health. In DNA form, the CDR3 reads TGTGCCAGCAGCTCAGAACCCCGGGACAGGGGACGAACTGAAGCTTTCTTT. Translated, it gives CASSSEPRDRGRTEAFF.